This TCR beta chain originates from a study of beta chain features in type 1 diabetes. The CDR3 loop spans 16 amino acids. After removal of 3 bases from V and 5 bases from J, the junction contained 7 bases not matched to a gene. CDR1 and CDR2 (germline): LGHNA, YNFKEQ. cDNA synthesis used the whole RNA isolate, giving expressed TCRB sequences. Profiled with immunoSEQ multiplex PCR; TCRdb holds only in-frame clones, not every one. Here the sample spans around 20,000 clones, around 68% being singletons. A note on this clone: Its specificity is not known.

Regarding the study as a whole: Type 1 diabetes patients had moderately but significantly shorter TCRB CDR3s in all four CD4+ subsets. Type 1 diabetes patients had fewer VDJ junction insertions and more deletions. cDNA-based sequencing might over-represent cells highly expressing TCR.

One heparinised draw of blood, averaging around 100 mL, came from each donor. In all sorted populations, purity surpassed 98%. The genes are TRBV4-2 and TRBJ2-5; TRBD1 agrees at 12 bases. Specimen: Tregs from blood. This sequence originates from a man aged 18 to 30 with type 1 diabetes. CDR3 sequence reads: CASSHNPGQGAETQYF. CDR3 sequence (DNA): TGTGCCAGCAGCCACAATCCGGGACAGGGGGCTGAGACCCAGTACTTC.